These 22 T cell receptor beta chains originate from one sample sequenced in a study of patients and donors after allogeneic stem cell transplantation. TCRdb ran MiXCR on the RT-PCR reads and lists one entry per CDR3 protein. The sample yields 390,000 or so distinct CDR3 sequences, under 20% seen once. Sequenced input: blood, either unsorted or a sorted T cell fraction (not recorded which). These receptors originate from a human donor who was either an allogeneic HSCT recipient or a stem cell or donor lymphocyte infusion donor (not recorded which). It is not recorded whose cells these are; they may come from a transplant donor.

V is TRBV10-3 and J is TRBJ1-5, with D tentatively TRBD1 (5 bases). The CDR3 sequence is 13 residues long. Germline lookup yields CDR1 ENHRY and CDR2 SYGVKD. V gave up 2 bases and J gave up 6 bases, with 8 bases separating them. CDR3: CAISEGAGQPQHF. CDR3 bases: TGTGCCATCAGTGAGGGGGCCGGTCAGCCCCAGCATTTT.

The chain carries TRBV4-1 and TRBJ2-4, with D possibly being TRBD1 (5 bases). V was cut by 0 bases and J by 9 bases, with 6 bases left in between. The CDR3 extends over 12 amino acids. Germline CDR1 reads MGHRA; CDR2 reads YSYEKL. Written as DNA, the CDR3 is TGCGCCAGCAGCCAAGATCAGGGCATTCAGTACTTC. Its protein product is CASSQDQGIQYF.

The chain recombines TRBV12-5 with TRBJ1-6; 9 positions match TRBD1. The junction had 11 bases not matched to a gene; V was cut back by 3 bases and J by 8 bases. The CDR3 sequence is 17 residues long. Per germline, CDR1 LGHNT and CDR2 FRNRAP. The CDR3 sequence: CASGLTTGGFRDSPLHF. The CDR3 bases are TGTGCTAGTGGTTTAACGACAGGGGGATTCCGCGATTCACCCCTCCACTTT.

The chain is built from TRBV4-1 and TRBJ1-5; TRBD1 is a possible D gene (6 bases). Per the germline V gene, CDR1 is MGHRA and CDR2 is YSYEKL. The CDR3 has 17 residues. Trimming stripped 3 bases from V and 1 base from J, with 16 bases between. The DNA of the CDR3 is TGCGCCAGCAGCCACCCTCCAGCAGGGGTGAGCAATCAGCCCCAGCATTTT. It codes for CASSHPPAGVSNQPQHF.

The chain couples TRBV5-5 to TRBJ2-2; 7 bases match TRBD1. From germline, CDR1 is SGHKS and CDR2 YYEKEE (reference sequence). This CDR3 is built from 14 residues. With 7 bases clipped from V and 3 bases from J, the junction kept 6 bases outside the gene matches. The CDR3 region is CASEGQLYTGELFF. CDR3 coding DNA: TGTGCCAGCGAGGGACAGCTCTACACCGGGGAGCTGTTTTTT.

In this sample, this clonotype turned up many times. This chain connects TRBV5-1 to TRBJ1-1, with 7 bases aligning to TRBD1. Germline V gene data show CDR1 as SGHRS and CDR2 as YFSETQ. The CDR3 is 15 residues long. After removal of 0 bases from V and 0 bases from J, the junction contained 2 bases not matched to a gene. The CDR3, as DNA: TGCGCCAGCAGCTTGGGGACAGGACTGAACACTGAAGCTTTCTTT. This codes for CASSLGTGLNTEAFF.

This clonotype appeared a few times. This chain's CDR3 is CSARLAGREQFF. As DNA, the CDR3 is TGCAGTGCTAGACTAGCGGGGAGAGAGCAGTTCTTC. The chain has TRBV20-1 and TRBJ2-1; 9 positions agree with TRBD2. Per the germline V gene, CDR1 is DFQATT and CDR2 is SNEGSKA (reference sequence). The CDR3 sequence is 12 residues long. J was trimmed by 10 bases and V by 2 bases; bases with no gene match: 3.

This clonotype has a handful of counts. The gene calls are TRBV5-1 and TRBJ2-3; D may correspond to TRBD1 or TRBD2 (6 bases each). The CDR3 totals 15 residues. Germline V CDR1 and CDR2: SGHRS, YFSETQ. V was shortened by 0 bases and J by 3 bases, with 11 bases between the two germline ends. CDR3 DNA sequence: TGCGCCAGCAGCTTGGAACAGGGACTTACAGATACGCAGTATTTT. Amino acids: CASSLEQGLTDTQYF. Together with reference TRBV5-1 and TRBJ2-3, the CDR3 gives the full variable domain: KAGVTQTPRYLIKTRGQQVTLSCSPISGHRSVSWYQQTPGQGLQFLFEYFSETQRNKGNFPGRFSGRQFSNSRSEMNVSTLELGDSALYLCASSLEQGLTDTQYFGPGTRLTVL.

The gene calls are TRBV5-1 and TRBJ2-7, with D possibly being TRBD1 (5 bases). The CDR3 consists of 14 residues. The V end lost 0 bases, the J end lost 5 bases, and 12 bases lay between the germline ends. From germline, CDR1 is SGHRS and CDR2 YFSETQ. This chain's CDR3 is CASSLVQGDHEQYF. CDR3 in DNA: TGCGCCAGCAGCTTGGTGCAGGGTGATCACGAGCAGTACTTC. Complete variable domain (other parts from reference TRBV5-1 and TRBJ2-7): KAGVTQTPRYLIKTRGQQVTLSCSPISGHRSVSWYQQTPGQGLQFLFEYFSETQRNKGNFPGRFSGRQFSNSRSEMNVSTLELGDSALYLCASSLVQGDHEQYFGPGTRLTVT.

This chain joins TRBV28 and TRBJ2-2; 10 nucleotides agree with TRBD2. The CDR3 consists of 17 residues. Germline CDR1 MDHEN, CDR2 SYDVKM. V lost 7 bases to trimming and J lost 6 bases; unmatched junction nucleotides: 14. CDR3 in DNA: TGTGCCAGCACCTCGGCTAGCGGGGGCCCCGGCGCCGGGGAGCTGTTTTTT. This codes for CASTSASGGPGAGELFF.

The chain combines TRBV24-1 with TRBJ1-3, with 9 bases fitting TRBD1. This CDR3 region has 15 residues. Germline V gives CDR1 KGHDR, CDR2 SFDVKD. V lost 3 bases, J lost 4 bases, and 3 bases stayed unmatched. The CDR3 coding sequence is TGTGCCACCAGTGATGGACAGGGGAGCGGAAACACCATATATTTT. Protein product: CATSDGQGSGNTIYF.

This clonotype has only a few counts. The chain couples TRBV7-8 to TRBJ2-3; D is uncertain. CDR3 size: 14 residues. The germline gives CDR1 SGHVS, CDR2 FQNEAQ. V gave up 8 bases and J gave up 2 bases, with 14 bases separating them. CDR3 residues: CASWRRGVTDTQYF. The CDR3 nucleotides read TGTGCCAGCTGGCGGAGAGGTGTCACAGATACGCAGTATTTT.

V gene TRBV10-3 combines with J gene TRBJ1-5; 7 bases align to TRBD1. The V gene end was trimmed by 0 bases and the J gene end by 3 bases; junction bases not matched to a gene: 5. The CDR3 is 16 amino acids. In germline, CDR1 is ENHRY, CDR2 SYGVKD. The CDR3 bases are TGTGCCATCAGTGAGTCAGGGGACAGATACAATCAGCCCCAGCATTTT. Residues: CAISESGDRYNQPQHF.

This clonotype has at least ten counts. V is TRBV7-2 and J is TRBJ2-4, with 9 bases that match TRBD1. The trim removed 2 bases at V and 12 bases at J, leaving 11 bases unmatched. CDR1 is SGHTA and CDR2 is FQGNSA in the germline V gene. The CDR3 is made up of 15 amino acids. The CDR3 region is CASSLTTGGPLTQYF. The CDR3 bases are TGTGCCAGCAGCTTAACCACAGGGGGCCCCCTAACTCAGTACTTC.

The rearrangement joins TRBV28 to TRBJ2-3; TRBD2 agrees at 8 bases. This CDR3 has 19 residues. With V trimmed by 6 bases and J by 4 bases, 21 bases remained unmatched. The germline V gene has CDR1 MDHEN and CDR2 SYDVKM. For the CDR3, the DNA is TGTGCCAGCAGACCTCCCGGACTACCGGGGGGGCCCGGCCCAGATACGCAGTATTTT. Amino acid sequence: CASRPPGLPGGPGPDTQYF.

This clonotype was detected only a few times. This chain connects TRBV6-2 or TRBV6-3 to TRBJ2-7; 11 bases are a match to TRBD2. CDR3 length: 18 residues. V dropped 1 base and J dropped 4; count of bases not matched to a gene: 12. Germline loops: CDR1 MNHEY, CDR2 SVGEGT. CDR3 protein: CASSYLLLAGERPYEQYF. The DNA of the CDR3 is TGTGCCAGCAGTTACTTGCTACTAGCGGGAGAGCGACCGTACGAGCAGTACTTC.

The table lists this clonotype with many counts. This chain connects TRBV7-2 to TRBJ1-1; D possibly corresponds to TRBD1 (5 bases). CDR1 is SGHTA, CDR2 FQGNSA, per germline. This CDR3 is built from 16 residues. Between the trimmed V and J ends, which lost 4 bases and 4 bases, there was a span of 19 bases. The CDR3 nucleotides read TGTGCCAGCAGCTACGGGAACCGCAGGGTCTCCACTGAAGCTTTCTTT. This translates into CASSYGNRRVSTEAFF.

This clonotype showed up just a few times. J is TRBJ1-5 and V is TRBV28; 9 nucleotides align to TRBD1. The CDR3 loop spans 15 amino acids. With 6 bases clipped from V and 7 bases from J, the junction kept 10 bases outside the gene matches. Germline values: CDR1 MDHEN, CDR2 SYDVKM. This CDR3 reads CASRYMGQGSQPQHF. In DNA form, the CDR3 reads TGTGCCAGCAGGTATATGGGACAGGGTTCGCAGCCCCAGCATTTT. The full variable domain, its missing parts supplied by reference TRBV28 and TRBJ1-5, is DVKVTQSSRYLVKRTGEKVFLECVQDMDHENMFWYRQDPGLGLRLIYFSYDVKMKEKGDIPEGYSVSREKKERFSLILESASTNQTSMYLCASRYMGQGSQPQHFGDGTRLSIL.

This clonotype was seen a few times. The CDR3 spells CASSRGRKTDQPQHF. The CDR3, as DNA: TGTGCCAGCAGTAGGGGCCGTAAGACGGATCAGCCCCAGCATTTT. The V gene is TRBV6-1, the J gene TRBJ1-5; possible D gene TRBD1, 5 bases. In germline, CDR1 is MNHNS, CDR2 SASEGT. The CDR3 spans 15 residues. The V and J ends lost 5 bases and 5 bases respectively, with 16 bases between them.

This clonotype was seen only a few times. This chain joins TRBV5-1 and TRBJ1-1, with a possible D match to TRBD1 (5 bases). The CDR3 loop spans 16 amino acids. Trimming removed 0 bases at V and 5 bases at J, with 17 bases between. Germline V gene sequence: CDR1 SGHRS, CDR2 YFSETQ. CDR3 sequence reads: CASSLAGGPLRTEAFF. The CDR3 DNA sequence: TGCGCCAGCAGCTTGGCGGGGGGACCCCTGAGGACTGAAGCTTTCTTT.

The rearrangement uses TRBV12-3 or TRBV12-4 and TRBJ1-4; 7 bases agree with TRBD1. The CDR3 is made up of 14 amino acids. V trimming: 3 bases; J trimming: 5 bases; junction bases outside the gene matches: 3. This CDR3 reads CASSLYRGNEKLFF. The CDR3 nucleotides are TGTGCCAGCAGTTTGTACAGGGGCAATGAAAAACTGTTTTTT.

This clonotype was seen a few times. This chain joins TRBV2 and TRBJ2-4, with a tentative D call TRBD1 (5 bases). The germline CDR1 and CDR2 sequences are SNHLY and FYNNEI. The CDR3 sequence is 15 residues long. Trimming pared 7 bases from V and 0 bases from J, leaving 13 bases between. The CDR3 protein is CASTQETLAKNIQYF. CDR3 sequence (DNA): TGTGCCAGCACACAGGAGACGCTAGCCAAAAACATTCAGTACTTC.